This TCR beta chain came from a study of Graves' ophthalmopathy and Graves' hyperthyroidism. The CDR3 is 19 amino acids. V lost 0 bases, J lost 0 bases, and 14 bases stayed unmatched. Germline CDR1 MGHRA, CDR2 YSYEKL. The source of the PBMCs was more than 9.5 ml of fresh peripheral blood. Amplified TCR beta CDR3 regions were obtained using RNA transcripts as template. Investigators did first-round RT-PCR with HTBI primers, then second-round multiplex PCR. TCRdb analysed the multiplex PCR reads with MiXCR anew, one entry per CDR3 protein. The sample holds about 740,000 distinct CDR3 sequences; about 44% are singletons and the top ten take roughly 46%. This clonotype was detected only a few times. Its matching antigen is unknown. Study results and limitations: Distinction of ophthalmopathy from stable hyperthyroidism by a 13-signature model reached approximately 90% sensitivity and 75% to 84% specificity. Ophthalmopathy progression was predicted with 65% to 71% sensitivity and about 74% specificity.

The sequenced sample was peripheral blood. The source of this sequence is an adult man with Graves' ophthalmopathy. V is TRBV4-1 and J is TRBJ2-7, with TRBD2 matching over 7 bases. CDR3 loop: CASSQESGPSGLSSYEQYF. The DNA of the CDR3 is TGCGCCAGCAGCCAAGAGTCTGGGCCTAGCGGCTTGAGCTCCTACGAGCAGTACTTC.